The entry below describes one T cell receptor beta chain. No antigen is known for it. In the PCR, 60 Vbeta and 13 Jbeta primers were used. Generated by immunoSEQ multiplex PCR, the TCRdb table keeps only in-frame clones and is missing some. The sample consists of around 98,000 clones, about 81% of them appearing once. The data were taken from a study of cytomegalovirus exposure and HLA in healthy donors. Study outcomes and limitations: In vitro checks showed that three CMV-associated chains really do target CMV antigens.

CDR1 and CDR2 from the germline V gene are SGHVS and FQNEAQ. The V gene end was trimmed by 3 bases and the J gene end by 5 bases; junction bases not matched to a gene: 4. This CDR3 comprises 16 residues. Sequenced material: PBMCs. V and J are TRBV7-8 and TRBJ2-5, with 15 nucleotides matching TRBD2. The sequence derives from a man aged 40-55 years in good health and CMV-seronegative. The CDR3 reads CASSFGLAGGLETQYF. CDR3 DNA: TGTGCCAGCAGCTTTGGACTAGCGGGGGGGCTCGAGACCCAGTACTTC.